These T cell receptor beta chains were read from a single sample in a study of T-cell memory formation after mild COVID-19. Using its own MiXCR run on the 5' RACE reads, TCRdb lists one record per CDR3 protein. The sample includes a few hundred thousand distinct CDR3 sequences, approximately 25% of them seen just once. Sequenced input: PBMCs or a T cell subset sorted from them (not recorded which). The origin of the receptors is an adult woman who had mild COVID-19 (a few samples of this study predate the infection). Cell type and time point are not known. CDR3s include the opening cysteine and the closing phenylalanine or tryptophan. The D gene is left open where the match is weak. Only some rows state a clone size, as once, few, many or a class for expanded clones.

>.|TRBD1|TRBV7-3|TRBJ2-3
TGTGCCAGCAGCTCCGGACAGGGGTGGACAGATACGCAGTATTTT
CASSSGQGWTDTQYF
>few|.|TRBV3-1|TRBJ1-2
TGTGCCAGCAGCCAAAGGACAGACTATGGCTACACCTTC
CASSQRTDYGYTF
>.|.|TRBV5-4|TRBJ2-1
TGTGCCAGCAGCTCCCAGCTAGGACGTCACAATGAGCAGTTCTTC
CASSSQLGRHNEQFF
>few|TRBD1|TRBV5-1|TRBJ2-3
TGCGCCAGCGGCGCCACAGGGGTGGACACAGATACGCAGTATTTT
CASGATGVDTDTQYF
>.|TRBD2|TRBV4-2|TRBJ2-7
TGTGCCAGCAGCCAAGAGAGAGGGATTAGCGGGAGCTACGAGCAGTACTTC
CASSQERGISGSYEQYF
>.|TRBD2|TRBV12-3/TRBV12-4|TRBJ2-3
TGTGCCAGCAGTACCGGTTTAGCGGGGGGGCATACAGATACGCAGTATTTT
CASSTGLAGGHTDTQYF
>.|.|TRBV20-1|TRBJ1-5
TGCAGTGCTGGAGCCGACAGCAATCAGCCCCAGCATTTT
CSAGADSNQPQHF
>.|TRBD2|TRBV12-3/TRBV12-4|TRBJ2-4
TGTGCCAGCAGTTACGGGAGGGGAGAGGACATTCAGTACTTC
CASSYGRGEDIQYF
>.|TRBD1|TRBV4-1|TRBJ2-6
TGCGCCAGAACACTGTCTGACAGGGAACTTTCTGGGGCCAACGTCCTGACTTTC
CARTLSDRELSGANVLTF
>.|TRBD1|TRBV6-6|TRBJ1-2
TGTGCCAGCAGACATCCGGGACAGGGGAGCTATGGCTACACCTTC
CASRHPGQGSYGYTF
>.|.|TRBV5-1|TRBJ2-1
TGCGCCAGCAGCTCAAGGGGAGTTGCGATCTTC
CASSSRGVAIF
>few|.|TRBV12-3/TRBV12-4|TRBJ2-7
TGTGCCAGCAGTTCCCGACAGCCCTACGAGCAGTACTTC
CASSSRQPYEQYF